This T cell receptor beta chain was retrieved from a study of cytomegalovirus exposure and HLA in healthy donors (dated by TCRdb to 2015 to 2018). Concerning the study at large: An earlier analysis of about 560 of the donors reported over 250 Gb of sequence data and 117 million unique TCR beta sequences obtained from approximately 180 million T cells. To predict cytomegalovirus infection status, the study brought together high-throughput TCR immunosequencing, statistical association of individual TCRs with disease status, and machine learning. All discovery cohort repertoires had been generated using a single sequencing platform. To decide whether each TCR beta V gene segment behaved as functional or pseudogenic, an earlier analysis of 587 of the donors relied on high-throughput TCR beta sequencing. In a later analysis, previously published TCR beta repertoires from more than 500 donors were re-analyzed and high-resolution HLA genotyping was added so that TCR occurrence patterns could be studied. The study aimed to test whether signatures of past pathogen exposure could be identified by cataloging public T cell receptors. The study profiled the T cell repertoires of 500 to 800 subjects by immunosequencing and related them to cytomegalovirus serostatus. Class I and class II HLA loci were covered by the typing at four-digit resolution. On average, roughly 250,000 unique TCR beta nucleotide sequences were sequenced per donor among fewer than 500 genotyped donors of the cohort, with roughly 18% of those sequences being non-productive. In addition to the first cohort of approximately 670 subjects, a separate validation cohort of 120 different subjects was used. Donor age, sex, ethnicity and CMV serostatus were compiled alongside the repertoire data. About five DR-DQ haplotypes were treated as single units for association and clustering because of strong linkage in the cohort. Rather than using new phenotypic data, the later analysis identified candidate immune exposures from TCR beta sequences and from how often those sequences occurred across donors. Approximately 310 gigabases of sequencing data and approximately 85 million unique TCR sequences were included in an early release covering around 650 HLA-typed donors. Among the approximately 400 genotyped donors, approximately 82% belonged to the genetic ancestry cluster associated with self-reported Caucasian donors. The number of typed donors differed by locus: roughly 629-640 for A, B, C, DRB1 and DQB1; about 520 for DQA1; roughly 600 for DPA1; and some 450 for DPB1. A later genetic analysis used genome-wide SNP genotypes for about 60% of the roughly 700 donors, treating that subset as a discovery cohort. Summary of the overall study and its limitations: This cohort had only TCR beta chains sequenced, and the lack of alpha or paired-chain data limited which features could be detected. When HLA alleles, especially DR and DQ, strongly co-occurred, attributing TCR associations to individual alleles was difficult. The classifier was reported to diagnose cytomegalovirus status with high specificity and sensitivity in both the original and validation cohorts. The presence/absence analyses assumed that sequencing depth was roughly uniform across donors, and that assumption may not be true. Most TCR sequences were observed very rarely across donors, whereas some public TCRs were present in many individuals. Broadly in line with IMGT annotations, most TCR beta V segments showed up in productive rearrangements about 90% or about 30% of the time in an earlier analysis of around 600 of the donors. According to a later genetic analysis, donors in an Asian-associated ancestry cluster had fewer N-insertions in productive TCRs than the approximately 630-donor mean. Because counts were too low, about 18 rarely observed V segments, including chromosome 9 orphons, were excluded from the earlier analysis of some 540 of the donors. The study gave a list of 150 to 200 TCR beta chains associated with cytomegalovirus. V-gene and J-gene trimming of TCR beta chains was associated with a missense DCLRE1C variant in a later genetic analysis, and the association was replicated in an independent cohort. In vitro tests confirmed that a few of the cytomegalovirus-associated TCR beta chains recognize cytomegalovirus antigens. Linkage disequilibrium might explain the correlated functional status among segregating V segments, but an unknown experimental factor could not be excluded. In a later analysis, most CMV-associated TCR beta chains were found to appear HLA-restricted, with HLA associations seemingly driven largely by CMV exposure. A further reported finding was that TCR beta sequences accurately predicted the HLA-A and HLA-B alleles for most subjects in the first cohort. In a later analysis, TCR association rates were found to vary across HLA loci, with the most associated TCRs seen for DRB1 alleles and the fewest for HLA-C alleles. The sequencing pipeline was judged likely to have produced a cluster of highly shared sequence variants as a technical artifact. A later analysis reported that several top co-occurrence clusters appeared linked to parvovirus B19, influenza, CMV and Epstein-Barr virus. The authors suggested that the approach could potentially be generalized to other disease states and immunological phenotypes. A later analysis found that HLA-associated TCR beta chains were more clonally expanded and had lower generation probabilities than equally common non-associated chains. The only immune exposure information available for the cohort was CMV serostatus. A later analysis associated 15,000 or so TCR beta sequences with specific HLA alleles at a false discovery rate of 0.05. Because some donors lacked HLA typing at each locus, the association tests relied only on the typed subset.

The cohort consisted of more than 650 healthy bone marrow donors. Cohort members were all nominally healthy when sampled, although unrecorded immune exposures were likely present. The donor was CMV seronegative and was included in the group of several hundred seronegative cohort members. A peripheral blood sample was collected from each donor, and TCR beta sequencing was performed on peripheral blood mononuclear cells. The Qiagen DNeasy Blood Extraction Kit was used to extract genomic DNA from the blood cell samples. Library preparation was by the immunoSEQ multiplex PCR assay. The multiplex PCR relied on a mix of 60 forward primers for TCR Vbeta segments and 13 reverse primers for TCR Jbeta segments. Amplification of the CDR3 region of rearranged TCR beta genes was performed with a multiplex PCR assay on genomic DNA. The Illumina HiSeq System was used to sequence the amplified TCR beta libraries as 87-base-pair reads. On the study's bioinformatics: In a later analysis, around 80 million unique TCR beta chains were counted across the 500 to 850 repertoires, and approximately 9.9 million of these chains were shared by at least two donors. Raw reads were error-corrected and collapsed into unique sequences by a nearest-neighbor algorithm in which closely related sequences were merged to remove PCR and sequencing errors. V, D and J gene segments were assigned by aligning CDR3 sequences to IMGT reference sequences. For a sequence to be retained, at least a six-nucleotide match to both a V gene segment and a J gene segment was required. Rearrangements were classified as productive when the CDR3 lacked stop codons and remained in frame with V and J, and all other rearrangements were classified as non-productive. CDR3 was defined by IMGT convention, running from the second conserved V-encoded cysteine to the conserved J-encoded phenylalanine. The earlier analysis of about 590 of the donors excluded sequences that lacked an unambiguous match to a single V gene segment. In an earlier analysis of approximately 560 of the donors, a V segment was called functional when productive rearrangements were above 56.7%, and segregating when the standard deviation between donors exceeded 5%. A statistical classification framework was built to diagnose cytomegalovirus status from the catalog of TCR beta chain sequences. A later analysis assigned V and J genes by comparing TCR nucleotide sequences with IMGT/GENE-DB human TR gene sequences. Using the TCRdist pipeline, a later analysis assigned CDR3 sequences along with most-parsimonious VDJ recombination scenarios. A later analysis defined each TCR beta chain by its CDR3 amino acid sequence plus V-gene family, and excluded reads lacking a unique V-gene family. As a way to deal with suspected cross-contamination and a sequencing artifact, a later analysis dropped approximately 590 nucleotide sequences that were highly shared and had low generation probability. In a later analysis, a clonal expansion index for each public chain was calculated from normalized within-repertoire ranks of inferred template counts. In a later analysis, generation probabilities were computed with a VDJ recombination model fitted to out-of-frame rearrangements, and the resulting probabilities were checked against IGoR. In a later analysis, hypergeometric tests were used to score TCR-TCR, TCR-HLA and TCR-CMV co-occurrence, with a repertoire-size bias correction applied to TCR pairs. A later analysis estimated false discovery rates by permuting HLA or CMV assignments 20 times. In a later analysis, co-occurring TCRs were grouped using DBSCAN, with TCRdist sequence similarity added in when clustering inside HLA-allele-positive subsets. For co-occurrence clustering, repertoires with fewer than 30,000 or more than 120,000 public chains were excluded, along with several repertoires with anomalous nucleotide sharing. The clones in this table, taken by TCRdb from immuneACCESS, are in-frame only. Not every clone is retained; where verified, under half of the shortfall comes from an unresolved V gene, and the cause of the rest is unknown. V, J and clone size are taken as reported in that table, and D and trimming were inferred from the DNA itself. The sample has 65,000 to 100,000 clones on record, roughly 80% of them singletons. The leading ten clones occupy less than 4% of the sample.

With respect to this clone: No cognate antigen has been identified for it. No base qualities exist here, and no much larger clone lies one base off it.

What was sequenced was PBMCs. The receptor was isolated from a middle-aged man in good health and CMV-seronegative.

The CDR3 region: CAISRDRGSSGNTIYF. The nucleotide sequence is given as TGTGCCATCAGTCGGGACAGGGGGTCCTCTGGAAACACCATATATTTT. The rearranged chain carries TRBV10-3 and TRBJ1-3; 11 bases in the middle match TRBD1. According to the germline V gene, CDR1 reads ENHRY and CDR2 reads SYGVKD. Ends trimmed: V by 5 bases, J by 0 bases; bases unmatched to a gene: 3. The CDR3 holds 16 amino acids from the cysteine to the phenylalanine. Of all the DNA, just the CDR3 is kept, 48 bases in frame from base 1.